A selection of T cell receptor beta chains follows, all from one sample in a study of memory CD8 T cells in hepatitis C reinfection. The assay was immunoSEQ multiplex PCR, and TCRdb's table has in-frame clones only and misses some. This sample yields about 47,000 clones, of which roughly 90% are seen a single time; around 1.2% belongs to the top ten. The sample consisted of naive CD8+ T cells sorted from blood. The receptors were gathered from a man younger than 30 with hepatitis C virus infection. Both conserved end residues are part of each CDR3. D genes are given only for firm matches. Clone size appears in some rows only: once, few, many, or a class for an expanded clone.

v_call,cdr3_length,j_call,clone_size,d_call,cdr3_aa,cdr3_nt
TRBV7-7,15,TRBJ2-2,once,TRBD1,CASSIRDSNTGELFF,TGTGCTAGCAGCATCCGGGACAGTAACACCGGGGAGCTGTTTTTT
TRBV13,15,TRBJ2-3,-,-,CASSTTGGSTDTQYF,TGTGCCAGCAGCACCACCGGGGGTTCCACAGATACGCAGTATTTT
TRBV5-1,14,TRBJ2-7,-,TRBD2,CASSPVGLASEQYF,TGCGCCAGCAGCCCTGTGGGACTAGCATCCGAGCAGTACTTC
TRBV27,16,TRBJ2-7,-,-,CASSLSAGRSIYEQYF,TGTGCCAGCAGTTTATCGGCTGGGAGGTCTATCTACGAGCAGTACTTC
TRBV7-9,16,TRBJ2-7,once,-,CASSSGRGGGSYEQYF,TGTGCCAGCAGCTCTGGGAGAGGGGGGGGGTCCTACGAGCAGTACTTC
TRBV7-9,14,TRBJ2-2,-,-,CASSLSGAPGELFF,TGTGCCAGCAGCTTGTCGGGAGCCCCCGGGGAGCTGTTTTTT
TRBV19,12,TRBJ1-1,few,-,CASMDRGTEAFF,TGTGCCAGTATGGACAGAGGAACTGAAGCTTTCTTT
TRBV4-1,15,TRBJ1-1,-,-,CASSQDSGQYTEAFF,TGCGCCAGCAGCCAAGATTCGGGACAATACACTGAAGCTTTCTTT
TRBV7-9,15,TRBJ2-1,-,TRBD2,CASSLDASGGDEQFF,TGTGCCAGCAGCTTAGACGCTAGCGGGGGCGATGAGCAGTTCTTC
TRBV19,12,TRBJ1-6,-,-,CASSIGGSPLHF,TGTGCCAGTAGTATAGGCGGTTCACCCCTCCACTTT
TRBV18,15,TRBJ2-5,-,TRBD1,CASSHRDRVIETQYF,TGTGCCAGCTCCCACCGGGACAGGGTTATAGAGACCCAGTACTTC
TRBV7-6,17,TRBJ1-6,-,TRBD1,CASSLGTGVDYNSPLHF,TGTGCCAGCAGCCTTGGGACAGGTGTTGACTATAATTCACCCCTCCACTTT
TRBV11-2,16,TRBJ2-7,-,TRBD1,CASSLGPQGRPYEQYF,TGTGCCAGCAGCTTAGGGCCACAGGGGCGGCCCTACGAGCAGTACTTC
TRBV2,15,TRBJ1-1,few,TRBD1,CASSEQTGVGTEAFF,TGTGCCAGCAGTGAACAGACAGGGGTGGGGACTGAAGCTTTCTTT
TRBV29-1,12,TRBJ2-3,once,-,CSVPDYSSTQYF,TGCAGCGTCCCTGACTATTCGAGTACGCAGTATTTT
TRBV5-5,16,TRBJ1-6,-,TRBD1,CASRSPTGVSYSPLHF,TGTGCCAGCAGGTCTCCGACAGGGGTGAGTTATTCACCCCTCCACTTT
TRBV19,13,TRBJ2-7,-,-,CASSIAPGAEQYF,TGTGCCAGTAGTATAGCCCCGGGAGCGGAGCAGTACTTC
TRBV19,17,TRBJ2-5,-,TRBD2,CASSIATRGGLAETQYF,TGTGCCAGTAGTATAGCGACCCGGGGGGGGCTGGCTGAGACCCAGTACTTC
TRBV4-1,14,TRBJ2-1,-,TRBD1,CASSQEGQINEQFF,TGCGCCAGCAGCCAAGAGGGACAGATCAATGAGCAGTTCTTC
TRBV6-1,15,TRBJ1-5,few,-,CASSELGAGNQPQHF,TGTGCCAGCAGTGAACTGGGGGCAGGAAATCAGCCCCAGCATTTT
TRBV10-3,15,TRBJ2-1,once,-,CAISDVASSYNEQFF,TGTGCCATCAGTGATGTGGCTAGCTCCTACAATGAGCAGTTCTTC
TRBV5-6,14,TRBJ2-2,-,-,CASSLGGNTGELFF,TGTGCCAGCAGCTTGGGAGGCAACACCGGGGAGCTGTTTTTT
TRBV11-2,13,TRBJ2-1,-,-,CASSIGTDNEQFF,TGTGCCAGCAGCATCGGGACTGACAATGAGCAGTTCTTC
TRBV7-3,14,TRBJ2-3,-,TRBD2,CASSPTTSADTQYF,TGTGCCAGCAGCCCCACGACTAGCGCAGATACGCAGTATTTT
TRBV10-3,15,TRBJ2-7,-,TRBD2,CAISEPGRGSYEQYF,TGTGCCATCAGTGAGCCGGGGAGGGGTTCCTACGAGCAGTACTTC
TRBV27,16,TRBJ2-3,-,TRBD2,CASSLRLAGSTDTQYF,TGTGCCAGCAGTTTAAGACTAGCGGGAAGCACAGATACGCAGTATTTT
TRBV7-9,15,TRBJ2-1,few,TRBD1,CASSLGQGYYNEQFF,TGTGCCAGCAGCTTGGGACAGGGGTACTACAATGAGCAGTTCTTC
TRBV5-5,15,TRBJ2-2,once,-,CAVGAGTRDTGELFF,TGTGCCGTTGGGGCGGGGACGCGGGACACCGGGGAGCTGTTTTTT
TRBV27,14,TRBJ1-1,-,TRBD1,CASSWDSLYTEAFF,TGTGCCAGCAGTTGGGACAGCCTTTACACTGAAGCTTTCTTT
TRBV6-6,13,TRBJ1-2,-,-,CASSYDGSYGYTF,TGTGCCAGCAGTTACGATGGGAGCTATGGCTACACCTTC
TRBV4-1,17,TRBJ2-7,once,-,CASSRNIAVLIPYEQYF,TGCGCCAGCAGCCGCAACATAGCGGTCCTTATCCCCTACGAGCAGTACTTC
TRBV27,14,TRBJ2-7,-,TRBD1,CASSLWQGQNEQYF,TGTGCCAGCAGTTTATGGCAGGGACAGAACGAGCAGTACTTC
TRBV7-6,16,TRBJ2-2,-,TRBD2,CASSSRLAGVGGELFF,TGTGCCAGCAGCTCGCGACTAGCGGGAGTGGGCGGGGAGCTGTTTTTT
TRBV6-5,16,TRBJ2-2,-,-,CASSYSLDRNTGELFF,TGTGCCAGCAGTTATTCATTGGACAGGAACACCGGGGAGCTGTTTTTT
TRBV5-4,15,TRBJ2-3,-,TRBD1,CASSLVGTGRDTQYF,TGTGCCAGCAGCTTGGTGGGGACAGGTAGAGATACGCAGTATTTT
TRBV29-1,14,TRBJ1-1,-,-,CSVGGGGMNTEAFF,TGCAGCGTTGGGGGAGGGGGAATGAACACTGAAGCTTTCTTT
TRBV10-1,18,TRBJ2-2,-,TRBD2,CASSPGTSGYINTGELFF,TGCGCCAGCAGTCCCGGGACTAGCGGATATATAAACACCGGGGAGCTGTTTTTT
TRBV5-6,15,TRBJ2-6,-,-,CASTPWGAGANVLTF,TGTGCCAGCACCCCGTGGGGGGCTGGGGCCAACGTCCTGACTTTC
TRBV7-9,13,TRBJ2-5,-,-,CASNAGRQETQYF,TGTGCCAGCAATGCGGGACGCCAAGAGACCCAGTACTTC
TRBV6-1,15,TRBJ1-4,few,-,CASSDTFATNEKLFF,TGTGCCAGCAGTGACACTTTCGCAACTAATGAAAAACTGTTTTTT
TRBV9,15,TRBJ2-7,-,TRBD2,CASSKLAGSSYEQYF,TGTGCCAGCAGCAAACTAGCGGGGAGCTCCTACGAGCAGTACTTC
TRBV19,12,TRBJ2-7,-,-,CASSNSRLEQYF,TGTGCCAGTAGTAACTCTAGACTCGAGCAGTACTTC
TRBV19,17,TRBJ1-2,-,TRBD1,CASSFETGGPTNYGYTF,TGTGCCAGTAGTTTTGAAACAGGGGGCCCTACTAACTATGGCTACACCTTC
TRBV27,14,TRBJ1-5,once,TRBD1,CASSFGQGNQPQHF,TGTGCCAGCAGTTTTGGACAGGGCAATCAGCCCCAGCATTTT
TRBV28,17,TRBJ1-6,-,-,CASSLMGLSSYNSPLHF,TGTGCCAGCAGTTTAATGGGGCTTAGCTCCTATAATTCACCCCTCCACTTT
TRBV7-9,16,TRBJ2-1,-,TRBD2,CASSPRLAGGLNEQFF,TGTGCCAGCAGCCCTAGACTAGCGGGGGGGCTGAATGAGCAGTTCTTC
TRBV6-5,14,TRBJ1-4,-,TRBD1,CASSYQGVGEKLFF,TGTGCCAGCAGTTACCAGGGGGTTGGTGAAAAACTGTTTTTT
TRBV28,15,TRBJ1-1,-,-,CASSFGGVLNTEAFF,TGTGCCAGCAGTTTCGGAGGAGTGCTGAACACTGAAGCTTTCTTT
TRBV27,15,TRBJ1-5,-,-,CASSLGGEGNQPQHF,TGTGCCAGCAGTTTAGGAGGGGAGGGCAATCAGCCCCAGCATTTT
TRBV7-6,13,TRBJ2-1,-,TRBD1,CASSSQGAGEQFF,TGTGCCAGCAGCTCGCAGGGGGCCGGTGAGCAGTTCTTC
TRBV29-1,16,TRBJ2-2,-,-,CSVEGDPPGGTGELFF,TGCAGCGTTGAAGGTGACCCCCCTGGAGGCACCGGGGAGCTGTTTTTT
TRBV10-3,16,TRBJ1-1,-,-,CAISGRIGLRGTEAFF,TGTGCCATCAGTGGACGGATAGGGCTGCGAGGGACTGAAGCTTTCTTT
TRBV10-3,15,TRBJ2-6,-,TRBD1,CAIRETGEGANVLTF,TGTGCCATCAGGGAAACAGGGGAAGGGGCCAACGTCCTGACTTTC
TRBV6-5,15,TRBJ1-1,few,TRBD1,CASSSGQGHNTEAFF,TGTGCCAGCAGTTCAGGACAGGGTCATAACACTGAAGCTTTCTTT
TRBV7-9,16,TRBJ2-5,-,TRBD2,CASSLGLAGAQETQYF,TGTGCCAGCAGCTTAGGACTAGCGGGGGCCCAAGAGACCCAGTACTTC
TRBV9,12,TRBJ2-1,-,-,CASSGPNKEQFF,TGTGCCAGCAGCGGTCCCAACAAAGAGCAGTTCTTC
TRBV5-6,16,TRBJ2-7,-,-,CASSLPPKPFSNEQYF,TGTGCCAGCAGCTTGCCCCCCAAGCCCTTTTCCAACGAGCAGTACTTC
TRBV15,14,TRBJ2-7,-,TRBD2,CATSLERGSYEQYF,TGTGCCACCAGCTTGGAGCGGGGATCCTACGAGCAGTACTTC
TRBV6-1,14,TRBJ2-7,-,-,CASSAYRESYEQYF,TGTGCCAGCAGTGCCTACAGGGAATCCTACGAGCAGTACTTC